This is a list of T cell receptor beta chains from one sample in a study of human T cells and chemical hapten exposure. Each CDR3 protein gets one entry after TCRdb re-called the RACE reads with MiXCR. Altogether 110,000 to 150,000 distinct CDR3 sequences are present, 12% being singletons, with the ten largest covering roughly 1.4%. Specimen: whole blood, collected in connection with sensitization to the hapten diphenylcyclopropenone (DPC). The receptor source for this set is a woman aged 45-60 years with alopecia areata. Some clones in this sample may be carry-over from other donors' samples. The CDR3 runs from the conserved cysteine through the conserved F or W. The order of the fields is clone size, V gene, CDR3 protein. Not all rows give a size; the values are once, few, many and, for expanded clones, a class.

clone_size: -
v_call: TRBV6-2/TRBV6-3
cdr3_aa: CASTLDALREQYF

clone_size: few
v_call: TRBV14
cdr3_aa: CASSRRPGQGIEQYF

clone_size: few
v_call: TRBV6-2/TRBV6-3
cdr3_aa: CASSLDGLNYGYTF

clone_size: -
v_call: TRBV12-3/TRBV12-4
cdr3_aa: CASTERPSTDTQYF

clone_size: -
v_call: TRBV12-3/TRBV12-4
cdr3_aa: CASSLTPDPYNEQFF

clone_size: few
v_call: TRBV7-2
cdr3_aa: CASTQGLAGGGAYEQYF

clone_size: many
v_call: TRBV12-3/TRBV12-4
cdr3_aa: CASSLGTVEKLFF

clone_size: -
v_call: TRBV19
cdr3_aa: CASSLTGTGSNEQFF

clone_size: few
v_call: TRBV2
cdr3_aa: CASSEALRLSSYNEQFF

clone_size: many
v_call: TRBV29-1
cdr3_aa: CSVSSSGRANEQFF

clone_size: many
v_call: TRBV27
cdr3_aa: CASSNLFNEQFF

clone_size: few
v_call: TRBV20-1
cdr3_aa: CSARVSGVYGYTF

clone_size: few
v_call: TRBV10-2
cdr3_aa: CASSNVAGTYEQYF

clone_size: many
v_call: TRBV6-5
cdr3_aa: CASSHDRDQPQHF

clone_size: -
v_call: TRBV6-6
cdr3_aa: CTSAHTGGGRVEQYF

clone_size: -
v_call: TRBV11-3
cdr3_aa: CASSFSRTGEQYF

clone_size: -
v_call: TRBV5-5
cdr3_aa: CASSLVTVNTEAFF

clone_size: few
v_call: TRBV25-1
cdr3_aa: CASSESGTGAYEQYF

clone_size: few
v_call: TRBV20-1
cdr3_aa: CSAEGLAGFTDTQYF

clone_size: few
v_call: TRBV6-6
cdr3_aa: CASSYFAQGPSYEQYF

clone_size: few
v_call: TRBV5-1
cdr3_aa: CASSLETGGEQYF

clone_size: -
v_call: TRBV5-4
cdr3_aa: CASSVAGTQQNYGYTF

clone_size: -
v_call: TRBV30
cdr3_aa: CAWAGLAGTRETQYF

clone_size: -
v_call: TRBV21-1
cdr3_aa: CASSKGRGGGAIKPIVRNTEAFF

clone_size: many
v_call: TRBV7-9
cdr3_aa: CASSLTRIPSPNEKLFF

clone_size: -
v_call: TRBV2
cdr3_aa: CASRKYLAGEGNEQFF

clone_size: few
v_call: TRBV29-1
cdr3_aa: CSAGLDLETQYF

clone_size: -
v_call: TRBV29-1
cdr3_aa: CSVEVRAGGKATEAFF

clone_size: many
v_call: TRBV7-9
cdr3_aa: CASSLWASGGNEQFF

clone_size: -
v_call: TRBV29-1
cdr3_aa: CSVGEGRQGQRYEQYF

clone_size: few
v_call: TRBV12-3/TRBV12-4
cdr3_aa: CASSPPGLGRDTQYF

clone_size: medium-sized
v_call: TRBV19
cdr3_aa: CASIPGGQGNQPQHF

clone_size: many
v_call: TRBV9
cdr3_aa: CASSVEMGRGGYTF

clone_size: -
v_call: TRBV4-2
cdr3_aa: CASSRREGENTEAFF

clone_size: -
v_call: TRBV29-1
cdr3_aa: CSVDSPGTASNYGYTF

clone_size: few
v_call: TRBV4-2
cdr3_aa: CASSTPGQGSEQYF

clone_size: few
v_call: TRBV28
cdr3_aa: CASRRRDRALGEQYF

clone_size: few
v_call: TRBV11-2
cdr3_aa: CASSLGDRGRNQPQHF

clone_size: -
v_call: TRBV19
cdr3_aa: CASNTGTREGTGELFF

clone_size: many
v_call: TRBV10-3
cdr3_aa: CAISRTSGHGDTQYF

clone_size: many
v_call: TRBV21-1
cdr3_aa: CASSRQGVDNQPQHF

clone_size: -
v_call: TRBV20-1
cdr3_aa: CSAYSGRSGYGYTF

clone_size: -
v_call: TRBV7-2
cdr3_aa: CASSARRGARGSPLHF

clone_size: many
v_call: TRBV28
cdr3_aa: CASSSTGNNQPQHF

clone_size: -
v_call: TRBV20-1
cdr3_aa: CSASPYTEAFF